This T cell receptor (beta chain) was identified during a study of T-cell reconstitution after alpha-beta-depleted transplantation in children. Study-level points and caveats: By one year post-transplant, T-cell counts and diversity largely arose from T cells that were newly produced. After transplant, at about two months, alpha-beta T cells were reportedly derived from several hundred expanded graft clones.

In germline, CDR1 is SGHRS, CDR2 YFSETQ. The CDR3 loop spans 16 amino acids. After removal of 6 bases from V and 5 bases from J, the junction contained 13 bases not matched to a gene. On this clonotype itself: Its antigen is not identified.

As it was prepared, the TCRbeta library received unique molecular identifiers. One entry per CDR3 protein, called by TCRdb with MiXCR from the PCR reads. The profile shows 700,000 to 950,000 distinct CDR3 sequences, about 16% of them singletons. Source: PBMCs, mostly from graft donor cells, taken 360 days after TCRalphabeta/CD19-depleted stem cell transplant. The chain links TRBV5-1 to TRBJ2-2; 7 positions agree with TRBD2. This TCR was sampled from a male patient younger than 18 who had a stem cell transplant for acute lymphoblastic leukemia, so the T cells may come from the graft donor. CDR3 sequence (DNA): TGCGCCAGCATCTTCCTTGCGGGAGTGGGTACCGGGGAGCTGTTTTTT. This sequence encodes CASIFLAGVGTGELFF.